This passage covers 6 T cell receptor beta chains from one sample sequenced in a study of blood T cell repertoires in COVID-19. Profiled with immunoSEQ multiplex PCR; TCRdb holds only in-frame clones, not every one. The repertoire holds roughly 160,000 clones, 84% seen once, with roughly an eighth in the top ten. Sequencing was performed on peripheral blood. The receptor source for this set is a man between 18 and 29 years old with active or convalescent COVID-19.

The genes are TRBV7-9 and TRBJ2-7; TRBD1 aligns across 9 bases. Germline trimming cut 4 bases from V and 4 bases from J; bases unmatched to any gene: 8. Per the germline V gene, CDR1 is SEHNR and CDR2 is FQNEAQ (reference sequence). The CDR3 contains 15 residues. The CDR3 region has the DNA TGTGCCAGCAGCTCCCCGGGACAGGGTATGTACGAGCAGTACTTC. Translating it yields CASSSPGQGMYEQYF.

V and J are TRBV6-5 and TRBJ1-4; no clear D gene. Germline loops: CDR1 MNHEY, CDR2 SVGAGI. Trimming left V 6 bases short and J 4 bases short, with 12 bases between. The CDR3 is 14 amino acids. CDR3 nucleotide sequence: TGTGCCAGCAGACGGACTCGTCGTAATGAAAAACTGTTTTTT. It translates to CASRRTRRNEKLFF.

V is TRBV19 and J is TRBJ2-7; 8 bases align to TRBD1. CDR1 is LNHDA, CDR2 SQIVND, per germline (reference sequence). CDR3 size: 15 residues. V lost 6 bases to trimming and J lost 4 bases; unmatched junction nucleotides: 11. This CDR3 is CASRVQGASGYEQYF. The CDR3 nucleotides are TGTGCCAGTAGGGTTCAGGGGGCCTCTGGATACGAGCAGTACTTC.

The count of this clone is one. The chain recombines TRBV6-6 with TRBJ2-3; 12 bases agree with TRBD2. J lost 1 base, V lost 4 bases, and 3 bases had no gene match. The CDR3 length is 16 residues. Germline V lookup: CDR1 MNHNY, CDR2 SVGAGI (reference sequence). The DNA of the CDR3 is TGTGCCAGCAGTTCCCGGACTAGCGGGGGCACAGATACGCAGTATTTT. It translates to CASSSRTSGGTDTQYF.

The gene calls are TRBV5-1 and TRBJ1-6; D is unresolved. V shed 6 bases and J shed 7 bases, with 11 bases lying between them. There are 13 residues in the CDR3. Germline lookup yields CDR1 SGHRS and CDR2 YFSETQ. This CDR3 reads CASTRDENSPLHF. DNA for the CDR3: TGCGCCAGCACCCGGGATGAAAATTCACCCCTCCACTTT.

The chain is built from TRBV13 and TRBJ2-3; 11 bases are a match to TRBD2. The CDR3 has 17 amino acids. Germline loops: CDR1 PRHDT, CDR2 FYEKMQ (reference sequence). V lost 4 bases and J lost 2; bases outside the gene matches: 8. In DNA, the CDR3 is TGTGCCAGCAGCTCCCCGGCTAGCGGGAGGTTCACAGATACGCAGTATTTT. Its protein product is CASSSPASGRFTDTQYF.